The entry below describes one T cell receptor (beta chain). Per the germline V gene, CDR1 is MNHEY and CDR2 is SMNVEV (reference sequence). Trimming left V 5 bases short and J 2 bases short, with 14 bases between. There are 15 residues in the CDR3. The data stem from a study of OX40 agonist ivuxolimab in advanced cancers. Clones were read by immunoSEQ multiplex PCR, and TCRdb kept only the in-frame ones, dropping some. Among about 96,000 clones listed, 90% were seen once. The origin of this receptor is an adult with an advanced solid tumor such as melanoma, head and neck, liver or kidney cancer. This specimen consisted of CD4+ or CD8+ T cells sorted from blood, obtained in a trial of the OX40 agonist ivuxolimab. The chain is built from TRBV27 and TRBJ2-3; D call uncertain. The CDR3 nucleotides read TGTGCCAGCAGTCGAGACCTCGAGATCACAGATACGCAGTATTTT. Translation gives CASSRDLEITDTQYF.